Reported below is one TCR beta chain. The conserved closing phenylalanine or tryptophan is absent in this CDR3, likely reflecting a read error. This sample is part of a study of shared clonotypes between healthy human individuals. The repertoire was sequenced with immunoSEQ multiplex PCR; TCRdb's copy has only in-frame clones and lacks some. The repertoire holds some 2,100,000 clones, almost 96% seen once, with less than 0.15% in the top ten. The CDR3 extends over 14 amino acids. V gave up 5 bases and J gave up 2 bases; unmatched junction bases: 4. Germline V gene lookup returns CDR1 SEHNR and CDR2 FQNEAQ (reference sequence).

Material: naive CD4+ T cells sorted from blood. Stated subset: CD45RA+ positively selected. The sequence derives from a man between 18 and 29 years old in good health. V is TRBV7-9 and J is TRBJ1-2; the match to TRBD1 covers 8 bases. The CDR3 DNA reads as TGTGCCAGCAGCAAGGGGACAGGCAACTATGGCTACACCTCC. Residues: CASSKGTGNYGYTS.